The 26 T cell receptor beta chains below were found in one sample sequenced in a study of blood T cell repertoires in COVID-19. Libraries were prepared by immunoSEQ multiplex PCR; TCRdb keeps only in-frame clonotypes and omits some of them. The sample includes 130,000 or so clones, about 86% seen only once; the top ten take about 5.4%. Material: peripheral blood. These receptors originate from a man aged 80 or over with active or convalescent COVID-19.

The chain links TRBV7-2 to TRBJ2-7, with D maybe TRBD2 (5 bases). Germline CDR1 is SGHTA and CDR2 is FQGNSA. This CDR3 comprises 14 residues. Trimming took 0 bases from V and 7 from J, leaving 13 bases between them. The CDR3 is CASSLANGEREQYF. The DNA of the CDR3 is TGTGCCAGCAGCTTAGCTAACGGGGAGAGGGAGCAGTACTTC.

This chain joins TRBV5-1 and TRBJ2-3; 7 bases align to TRBD1. J lost 7 bases, V lost 4 bases, and 15 bases had no gene match. Looked up from germline, CDR1 is SGHRS and CDR2 is YFSETQ. The CDR3 has 16 residues. DNA of the CDR3: TGCGCCAGCAGCAAGAACAGGGGAAGGGCACCGAATACGCAGTATTTT. The encoded protein is CASSKNRGRAPNTQYF.

The chain combines TRBV5-4 with TRBJ1-4; D not resolved. V lost 6 bases and J 3 bases, leaving 15 bases between the germline ends. CDR1 and CDR2 (germline): SGHNT, YYREEE (reference sequence). The CDR3 has 15 amino acids. CDR3 sequence: CASTPSREPNEKLFF. CDR3 DNA sequence: TGTGCCAGCACCCCCTCGAGGGAGCCTAATGAAAAACTGTTTTTT. Based on the CDR3 plus reference TRBV5-4 and TRBJ1-4, the full variable domain is ETGVTQSPTHLIKTRGQQVTLRCSSQSGHNTVSWYQQALGQGPQFIFQYYREEENGRGNFPPRFSGLQFPNYSSELNVNALELDDSALYLCASTPSREPNEKLFFGSGTQLSVL.

The chain links TRBV2 to TRBJ1-5, with 11 bases matching TRBD1. Germline trimming cut 7 bases from V and 2 bases from J; bases unmatched to any gene: 4. Per germline, CDR1 SNHLY and CDR2 FYNNEI. This CDR3 region has 15 residues. The CDR3 loop reads CASTRTGGGNQPQHF. For the CDR3, the DNA is TGTGCCAGCACCCGGACAGGGGGCGGCAATCAGCCCCAGCATTTT. Together with reference TRBV2 and TRBJ1-5, the CDR3 gives the full variable domain: EPEVTQTPSHQVTQMGQEVILRCVPISNHLYFYWYRQILGQKVEFLVSFYNNEISEKSEIFDDQFSVERPDGSNFTLKIRSTKLEDSAMYFCASTRTGGGNQPQHFGDGTRLSIL.

The chain carries TRBV19 and TRBJ2-1; a possible D gene is TRBD2 (7 bases). Germline V gene sequence: CDR1 LNHDA, CDR2 SQIVND (reference sequence). V lost 8 bases, J lost 2 bases, and 19 bases lay in between. The length of the CDR3 is 16 residues. The chain's CDR3 is CASEKGGGSPYNEQFF. The CDR3, as DNA: TGTGCCAGTGAAAAGGGGGGGGGAAGCCCCTACAATGAGCAGTTCTTC.

The chain joins TRBV5-1 to TRBJ2-1, with TRBD2 matching over 8 bases. V was pared by 0 bases and J by 7 bases, with 6 bases of the junction left unmatched. From germline, CDR1 is SGHRS and CDR2 YFSETQ. The CDR3 has 15 amino acids. Here the CDR3 DNA reads TGCGCCAGCAGCTTGGTAACGGGGGGGAATAATGAGCAGTTCTTC. Its translation is CASSLVTGGNNEQFF.

V is TRBV7-6 and J is TRBJ1-2; 7 bases are a match to TRBD1. Looked up from germline, CDR1 is SGHVS and CDR2 is FNYEAQ. This CDR3 has 15 residues. The J segment lost 4 bases and the V segment lost 1 base, leaving 6 bases of the junction unmatched. The CDR3 loop is CASSLGGTAFYGYTF. The CDR3 DNA is TGTGCCAGCAGCTTAGGGGGGACAGCCTTCTATGGCTACACCTTC. Together with reference TRBV7-6 and TRBJ1-2, the CDR3 gives the full variable domain: GAGVSQSPRYKVTKRGQDVALRCDPISGHVSLYWYRQALGQGPEFLTYFNYEAQQDKSGLPNDRFSAERPEGSISTLTIQRTEQRDSAMYRCASSLGGTAFYGYTFGSGTRLTVV.

The chain joins TRBV4-2 to TRBJ2-5, with 14 nucleotides matching TRBD2. Germline V gives CDR1 LGHNA, CDR2 YNFKEQ. V dropped 1 base and J dropped 5; count of bases not matched to a gene: 6. The CDR3 has 17 residues. The DNA for the CDR3 is TGTGCCAGCAGCCAAGGGGGACTAGCGGGGGCGGGGGAGACCCAGTACTTC. Translating it yields CASSQGGLAGAGETQYF.

This chain uses TRBV9 with TRBJ2-1; TRBD2 matches at 8 bases. Germline trimming cut 5 bases from V and 6 bases from J; bases unmatched to any gene: 13. Germline lookup yields CDR1 SGDLS and CDR2 YYNGEE. The CDR3 extends over 16 amino acids. CDR3 nucleotide sequence: TGTGCCAGCAGTCGGGGGGGCTACGGAATAAGCAATGAGCAGTTCTTC. It translates to CASSRGGYGISNEQFF.

The chain recombines TRBV3-1 (or the pseudogene TRBV3-2) with TRBJ2-5; 7 bases line up with TRBD2. CDR1 is LGHDT, CDR2 YNNKEL, per germline (reference sequence). The CDR3 loop spans 15 amino acids. Trimming at V came to 6 bases and at J to 3 bases, leaving 10 bases not matched to a gene. CDR3 bases: TGTGCCAGCAGGCGCCTTGGGCTAGCGGAAGAGACCCAGTACTTC. Residues: CASRRLGLAEETQYF.

The CDR3 nucleotides are TGTGCCAGCAGCTGGACAGGGGCTCGGACTGAAGCTTTCTTT. Encoded protein: CASSWTGARTEAFF. V usage is TRBV7-2 and J usage is TRBJ1-1, with 9 bases fitting TRBD1. Germline values: CDR1 SGHTA, CDR2 FQGNSA. V was pared by 4 bases and J by 5 bases, with 5 bases of the junction left unmatched. The CDR3 totals 14 residues.

This clone appeared a single time. The chain joins TRBV28 to TRBJ2-2; TRBD1 might be the D (6 bases). The germline V gene has CDR1 MDHEN and CDR2 SYDVKM. Trimming pared 1 base from V and 5 bases from J, leaving 8 bases between. The CDR3 is 14 amino acids. The DNA for the CDR3 is TGTGCCAGCAGTTTATCCAGGGGAACCGGGGAGCTGTTTTTT. Translating it yields CASSLSRGTGELFF.

This clone appeared a few times. The V and J genes are TRBV6-5 and TRBJ2-1, with 12 bases lining up with TRBD2. J lost 7 bases, V lost 8 bases, and 9 bases had no gene match. The CDR3 is 15 amino acids. Germline-derived CDR1 and CDR2 are MNHEY and SVGAGI. CDR3 sequence (DNA): TGTGCCAGCCAGACGACTAGCGGGGGTTTGAATGAGCAGTTCTTC. Translated: CASQTTSGGLNEQFF.

About this clone itself: Relative to the germline gene, one junction end is altered; a read error may explain this. The chain has TRBV7-3 and TRBJ2-7; 7 nucleotides line up with TRBD1. This CDR3 comprises 14 residues. In germline, CDR1 is SGHTA, CDR2 FQGTGA. CDR3 coding DNA: TGTGCCAGCTCCGCACAGGGGACATCCTCCGAGCAGTACTTC. Translating it yields CASSAQGTSSEQYF.

The rearrangement joins TRBV7-2 to TRBJ2-5; D call uncertain. V was pared by 3 bases and J by 4 bases, with 6 bases between. Germline lookup yields CDR1 SGHTA and CDR2 FQGNSA. This CDR3 contains 12 residues. CDR3 in amino acids: CASSFPLETQYF. CDR3 in DNA: TGTGCCAGCAGCTTCCCGTTAGAGACCCAGTACTTC.

This clone was observed a single time. The chain joins TRBV7-9 to TRBJ2-2; D possibly corresponds to TRBD2 (5 bases). The V gene's germline CDR1 is SEHNR and CDR2 FQNEAQ (reference sequence). This CDR3 comprises 16 residues. Trimming cost V 3 bases and J 4 bases, with 15 bases left between them. The CDR3 sequence: CASSFPLRGSTGELFF. The CDR3 coding sequence is TGTGCCAGCAGCTTCCCTTTAAGAGGGAGCACCGGGGAGCTGTTTTTT.

V usage is TRBV7-3 and J usage is TRBJ1-3; unclear D gene. The CDR3 contains 12 residues. The V and J ends lost 5 bases and 6 bases respectively, with 8 bases between them. Germline V gene sequence: CDR1 SGHTA, CDR2 FQGTGA. The CDR3 is CASSPHTNTIYF. In DNA form, the CDR3 reads TGTGCCAGCAGCCCACACACAAACACCATATATTTT.

Comments on this clone: The same CDR3 arises from other DNA sequences in this sample as well. The J gene is TRBJ1-3, the V gene TRBV4-3, with D uncertain. Germline CDR1 reads LGHNA; CDR2 reads YSLEER. This CDR3 region has 15 residues. V gave up 0 bases and J gave up 0 bases, with 6 bases separating them. The CDR3 is CASSQELNSGNTIYF. CDR3 nucleotides: TGCGCCAGCAGCCAAGAGTTAAACTCTGGAAACACCATATATTTT.

The V call is TRBV19, the J call TRBJ1-2; D is undetermined. CDR3 size: 12 residues. The germline V gene encodes CDR1 LNHDA and CDR2 SQIVND (reference sequence). V lost 5 bases, J lost 4 bases, and 8 bases lay in between. CDR3 DNA: TGTGCCAGTAGTTTCTGGCCCTATGGCTACACCTTC. Translated: CASSFWPYGYTF.

The chain links TRBV6-2 or TRBV6-3 to TRBJ2-2; TRBD2 matches at 7 bases. The CDR3 spans 16 residues. V shed 6 bases and J 1 base; nucleotides not matched to a gene: 8. Per germline, CDR1 MNHEY and CDR2 SVGEGT. The CDR3 reads CASSQRTSWNTGELFF. The CDR3 bases are TGTGCCAGCAGCCAACGGACTAGTTGGAACACCGGGGAGCTGTTTTTT.

V is TRBV6-2 or TRBV6-3 and J is TRBJ2-3; D possibly corresponds to TRBD2 (6 bases). The CDR3 consists of 16 residues. V lost 6 bases, J lost 3 bases, and 19 bases lay in between. Germline CDR1 reads MNHEY; CDR2 reads SVGEGT. CDR3 protein: CASSKSGTRRTDTQYF. The CDR3 region has the DNA TGTGCCAGCAGCAAATCCGGGACTCGAAGAACAGATACGCAGTATTTT.

The rearrangement joins TRBV16 to TRBJ1-1, with D unresolved. The CDR3 totals 14 residues. Germline V gene sequence: CDR1 KGHSY, CDR2 FQNENV. Trimming removed 7 bases from V and 1 base from J, with 13 bases in between. The CDR3 here is CASTIGRGNTEAFF. CDR3 sequence (DNA): TGTGCCAGCACAATTGGGCGGGGGAACACTGAAGCTTTCTTT. Complete variable domain (other parts from reference TRBV16 and TRBJ1-1): GEEVAQTPKHLVRGEGQKAKLYCAPIKGHSYVFWYQQVLKNEFKFLISFQNENVFDETGMPKERFSAKCLPNSPCSLEIQATKLEDSAVYFCASTIGRGNTEAFFGQGTRLTVV.

The chain combines TRBV6-1 with TRBJ2-2, with TRBD2 matching 13 bases. The CDR3 loop spans 16 amino acids. Germline V CDR1 and CDR2: MNHNS, SASEGT. With 4 bases clipped from V and 6 bases from J, the junction kept 5 bases outside the gene matches. In nucleotides, the CDR3 is TGTGCCAGCAGTGGACGCGGGACTAGCGGGGCCGGGGAGCTGTTTTTT. Amino acids: CASSGRGTSGAGELFF.

The V and J genes are TRBV28 and TRBJ1-3; TRBD1 is a possible D gene (5 bases). The CDR3 sequence is 14 residues long. Germline V gene lookup returns CDR1 MDHEN and CDR2 SYDVKM. V lost 5 bases and J 2 bases, leaving 10 bases between the germline ends. CDR3 region: CASSTPGAGNTIYF. As DNA, the CDR3 is TGTGCCAGCAGTACCCCGGGGGCTGGAAACACCATATATTTT.

J is TRBJ1-5 and V is TRBV19; tentative D call: TRBD1 (6 bases). Germline CDR1 reads LNHDA; CDR2 reads SQIVND (reference sequence). CDR3 length: 13 amino acids. V was clipped by 5 bases and J by 5 bases, with 10 bases between them. CDR3 loop: CASSSGQHQPQHF. The CDR3 nucleotides are TGTGCCAGTAGTTCTGGACAGCATCAGCCCCAGCATTTT. Variable domain in full (rest from reference TRBV19 and TRBJ1-5): DGGITQSPKYLFRKEGQNVTLSCEQNLNHDAMYWYRQDPGQGLRLIYYSQIVNDFQKGDIAEGYSVSREKKESFPLTVTSAQKNPTAFYLCASSSGQHQPQHFGDGTRLSIL.

V usage is TRBV6-5 and J usage is TRBJ1-6; a weak D match, TRBD1 (6 bases). CDR3 length: 13 amino acids. Germline loops: CDR1 MNHEY, CDR2 SVGAGI. Trimming took 4 bases from V and 8 from J, leaving 9 bases between them. CDR3 amino acids: CASSLHRDSPLHF. The CDR3 coding sequence is TGTGCCAGCAGTTTACACAGGGATTCACCCCTCCACTTT.